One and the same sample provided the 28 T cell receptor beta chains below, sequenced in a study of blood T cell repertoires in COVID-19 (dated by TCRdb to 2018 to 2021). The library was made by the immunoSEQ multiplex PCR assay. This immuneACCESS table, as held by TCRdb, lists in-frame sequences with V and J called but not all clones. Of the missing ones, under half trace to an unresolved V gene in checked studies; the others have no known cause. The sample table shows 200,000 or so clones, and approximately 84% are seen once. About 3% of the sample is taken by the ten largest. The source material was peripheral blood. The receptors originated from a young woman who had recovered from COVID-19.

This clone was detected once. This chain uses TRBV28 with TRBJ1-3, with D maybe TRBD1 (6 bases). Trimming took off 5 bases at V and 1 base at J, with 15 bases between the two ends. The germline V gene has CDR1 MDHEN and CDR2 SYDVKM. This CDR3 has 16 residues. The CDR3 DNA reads TGTGCCAGCAGTGGGGGGGGGCAAGAATCTGGAAACACCATATATTTT. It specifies CASSGGGQESGNTIYF. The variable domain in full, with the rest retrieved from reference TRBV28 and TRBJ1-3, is DVKVTQSSRYLVKRTGEKVFLECVQDMDHENMFWYRQDPGLGLRLIYFSYDVKMKEKGDIPEGYSVSREKKERFSLILESASTNQTSMYLCASSGGGQESGNTIYFGEGSWLTVV.

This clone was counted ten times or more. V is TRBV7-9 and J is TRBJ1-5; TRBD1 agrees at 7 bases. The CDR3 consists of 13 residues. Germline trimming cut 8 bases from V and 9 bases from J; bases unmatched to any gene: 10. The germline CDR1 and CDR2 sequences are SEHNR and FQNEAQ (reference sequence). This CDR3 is CASGKGASRPQHF. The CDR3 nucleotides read TGTGCCAGCGGCAAGGGGGCGTCGCGGCCCCAGCATTTT.

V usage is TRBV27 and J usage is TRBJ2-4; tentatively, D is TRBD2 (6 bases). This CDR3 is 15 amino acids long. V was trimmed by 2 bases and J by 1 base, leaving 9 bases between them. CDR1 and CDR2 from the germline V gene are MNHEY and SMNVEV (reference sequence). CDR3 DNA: TGTGCCAGCAGTTTAGCGGGGTACGCCAAAAACATTCAGTACTTC. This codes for CASSLAGYAKNIQYF.

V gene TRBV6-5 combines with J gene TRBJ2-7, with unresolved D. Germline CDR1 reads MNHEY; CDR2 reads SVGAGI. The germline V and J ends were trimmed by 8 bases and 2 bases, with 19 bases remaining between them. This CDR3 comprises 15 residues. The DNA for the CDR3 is TGTGCCAGCGCCGGTGATTTTATCTTCCCCTACGAGCAGTACTTC. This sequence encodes CASAGDFIFPYEQYF.

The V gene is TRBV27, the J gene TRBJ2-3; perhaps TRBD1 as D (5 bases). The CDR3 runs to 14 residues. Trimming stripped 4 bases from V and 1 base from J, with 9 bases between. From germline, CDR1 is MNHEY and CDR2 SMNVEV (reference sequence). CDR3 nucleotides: TGTGCCAGCAGTTACACAGGTGGCACAGATACGCAGTATTTT. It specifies CASSYTGGTDTQYF.

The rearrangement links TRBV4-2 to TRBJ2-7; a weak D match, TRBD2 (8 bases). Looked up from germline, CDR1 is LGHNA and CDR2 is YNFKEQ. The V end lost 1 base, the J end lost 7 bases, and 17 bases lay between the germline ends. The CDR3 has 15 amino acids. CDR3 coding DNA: TGTGCCAGCAGCCAAGGACAGGGCGGCGGGGGGGAGCAGTACTTC. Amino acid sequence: CASSQGQGGGGEQYF.

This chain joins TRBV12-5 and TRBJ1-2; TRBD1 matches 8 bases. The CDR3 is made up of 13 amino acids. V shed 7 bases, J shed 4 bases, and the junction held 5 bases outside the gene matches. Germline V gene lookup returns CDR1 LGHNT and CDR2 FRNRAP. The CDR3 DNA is TGTGCTAGTGCCGCCGACAGGGGCTATGGCTACACCTTC. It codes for CASAADRGYGYTF.

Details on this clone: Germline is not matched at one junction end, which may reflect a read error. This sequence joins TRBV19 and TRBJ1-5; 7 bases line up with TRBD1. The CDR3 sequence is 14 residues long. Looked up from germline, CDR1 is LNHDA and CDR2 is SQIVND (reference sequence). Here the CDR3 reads CASSTEGGKQPQHF. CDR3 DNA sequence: TGTGCCAGTAGCACCGAAGGGGGCAAACAGCCCCAGCATTTT.

The CDR3 coding sequence is TGTGCCAGCAGACGGACTGGCACAGATACGCAGTATTTT. Translation gives CASRRTGTDTQYF. The chain couples TRBV28 to TRBJ2-3; D perhaps matches TRBD2 (5 bases). This CDR3 contains 13 residues. Between the trimmed V and J ends, which lost 6 bases and 1 base, there was a span of 8 bases. The germline gives CDR1 MDHEN, CDR2 SYDVKM.

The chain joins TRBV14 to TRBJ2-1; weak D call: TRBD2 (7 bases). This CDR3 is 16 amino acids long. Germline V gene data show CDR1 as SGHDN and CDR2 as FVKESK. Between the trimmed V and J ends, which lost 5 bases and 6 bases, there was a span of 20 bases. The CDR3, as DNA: TGTGCCAGCAGCTCCCGAGAGCTGGGAGGGGGCAATGAGCAGTTCTTC. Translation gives CASSSRELGGGNEQFF.

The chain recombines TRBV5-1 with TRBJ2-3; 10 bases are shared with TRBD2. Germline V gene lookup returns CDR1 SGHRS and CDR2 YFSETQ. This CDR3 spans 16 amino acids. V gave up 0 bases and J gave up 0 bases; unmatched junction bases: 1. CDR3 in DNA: TGCGCCAGCAGCTTGGCTAGCGGGAGTAGCACAGATACGCAGTATTTT. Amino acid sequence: CASSLASGSSTDTQYF. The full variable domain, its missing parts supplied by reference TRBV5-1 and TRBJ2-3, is KAGVTQTPRYLIKTRGQQVTLSCSPISGHRSVSWYQQTPGQGLQFLFEYFSETQRNKGNFPGRFSGRQFSNSRSEMNVSTLELGDSALYLCASSLASGSSTDTQYFGPGTRLTVL.

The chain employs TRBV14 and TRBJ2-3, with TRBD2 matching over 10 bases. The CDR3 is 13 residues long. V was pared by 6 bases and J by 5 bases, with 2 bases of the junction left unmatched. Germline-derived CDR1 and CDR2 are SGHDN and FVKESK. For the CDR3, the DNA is TGTGCCAGCAGAGCGGGAGGGGAAGATACGCAGTATTTT. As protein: CASRAGGEDTQYF.

CDR3 bases: TGTGCCAGCAGCGCCAAGCGGGAGAGCAACACCGGGGAGCTGTTTTTT. Residues: CASSAKRESNTGELFF. The chain carries TRBV9 and TRBJ2-2; 8 bases fit TRBD2. Per germline, CDR1 SGDLS and CDR2 YYNGEE. The J segment lost 2 bases and the V segment lost 3 bases, leaving 6 bases of the junction unmatched. There are 16 residues in the CDR3.

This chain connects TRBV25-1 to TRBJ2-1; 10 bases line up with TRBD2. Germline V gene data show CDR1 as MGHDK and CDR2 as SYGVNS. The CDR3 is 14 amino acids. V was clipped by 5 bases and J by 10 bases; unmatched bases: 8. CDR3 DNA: TGTGCCAGCAGTAATCCTAGCGGGAGCGGAGAGCAGTTCTTC. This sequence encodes CASSNPSGSGEQFF.

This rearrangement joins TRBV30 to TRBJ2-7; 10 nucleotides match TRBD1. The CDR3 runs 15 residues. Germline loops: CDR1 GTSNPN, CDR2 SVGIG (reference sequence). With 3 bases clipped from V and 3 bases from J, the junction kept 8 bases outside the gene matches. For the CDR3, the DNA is TGTGCCTGGAGGGGTGACAGGGGGCTAGACTACGAGCAGTACTTC. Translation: CAWRGDRGLDYEQYF.

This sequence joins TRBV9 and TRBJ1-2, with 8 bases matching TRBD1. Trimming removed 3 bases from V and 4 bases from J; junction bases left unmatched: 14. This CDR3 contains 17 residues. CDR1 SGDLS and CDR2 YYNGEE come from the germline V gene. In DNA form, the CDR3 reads TGTGCCAGCAGCGGGCAAATGACAGGGGCGATTTCCTATGGCTACACCTTC. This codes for CASSGQMTGAISYGYTF.

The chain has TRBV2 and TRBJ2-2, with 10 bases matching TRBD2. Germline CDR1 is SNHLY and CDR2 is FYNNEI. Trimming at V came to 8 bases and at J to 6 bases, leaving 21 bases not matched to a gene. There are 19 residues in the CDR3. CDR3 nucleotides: TGTGCCAGCGACCACTCTACCCGCTCTAGCGGGAGAATCGCCGGGGAGCTGTTTTTT. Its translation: CASDHSTRSSGRIAGELFF.

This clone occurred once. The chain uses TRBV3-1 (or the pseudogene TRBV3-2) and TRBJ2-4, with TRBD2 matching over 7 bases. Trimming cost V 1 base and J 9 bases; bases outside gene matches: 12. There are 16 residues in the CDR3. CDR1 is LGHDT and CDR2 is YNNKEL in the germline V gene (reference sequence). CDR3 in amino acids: CASSQGAGLEEGIQYF. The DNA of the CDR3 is TGTGCCAGCAGCCAAGGTGCCGGACTAGAGGAAGGCATTCAGTACTTC.

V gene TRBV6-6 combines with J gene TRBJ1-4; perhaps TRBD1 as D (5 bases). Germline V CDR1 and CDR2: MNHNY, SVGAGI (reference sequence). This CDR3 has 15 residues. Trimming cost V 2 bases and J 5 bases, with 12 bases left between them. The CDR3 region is CASSYVGKGNEKLFF. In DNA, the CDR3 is TGTGCCAGCAGTTACGTAGGGAAGGGGAATGAAAAACTGTTTTTT.

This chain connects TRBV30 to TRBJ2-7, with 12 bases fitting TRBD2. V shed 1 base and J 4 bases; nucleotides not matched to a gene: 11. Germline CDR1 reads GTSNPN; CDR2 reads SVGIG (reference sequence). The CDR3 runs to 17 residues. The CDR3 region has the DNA TGTGCCTGGAGTGATCTGTCTAGCGGGAGGGTGGGATACGAGCAGTACTTC. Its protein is CAWSDLSSGRVGYEQYF.

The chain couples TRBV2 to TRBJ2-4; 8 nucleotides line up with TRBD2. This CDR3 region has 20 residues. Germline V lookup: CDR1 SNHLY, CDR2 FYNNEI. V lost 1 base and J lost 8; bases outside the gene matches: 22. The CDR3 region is CASSEDIRRRTGRALDIQYF. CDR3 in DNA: TGTGCCAGCAGTGAAGACATTAGGAGGCGTACCGGGAGGGCCCTAGACATTCAGTACTTC.

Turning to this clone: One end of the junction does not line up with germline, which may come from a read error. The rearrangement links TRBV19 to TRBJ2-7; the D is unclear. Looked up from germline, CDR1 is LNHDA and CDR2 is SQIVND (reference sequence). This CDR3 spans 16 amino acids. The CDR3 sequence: CASSIDRGATSSEQYF. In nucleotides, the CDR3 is TGTGCCAGTAGTATAGATCGTGGAGCCACCTCCTCCGAGCAGTACTTC.

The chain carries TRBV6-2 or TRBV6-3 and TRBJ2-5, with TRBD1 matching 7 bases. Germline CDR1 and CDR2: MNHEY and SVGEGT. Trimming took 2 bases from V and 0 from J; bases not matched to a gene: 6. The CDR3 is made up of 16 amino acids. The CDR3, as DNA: TGTGCCAGCAGTTACGAGTTGGGACAGTACCAAGAGACCCAGTACTTC. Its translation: CASSYELGQYQETQYF.

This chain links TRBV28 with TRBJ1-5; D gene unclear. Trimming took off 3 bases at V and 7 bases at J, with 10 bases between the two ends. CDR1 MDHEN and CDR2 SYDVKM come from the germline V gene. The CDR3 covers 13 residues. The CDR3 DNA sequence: TGTGCCAGCAGTTTTCTAGGTAGCCAGCCCCAGCATTTT. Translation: CASSFLGSQPQHF.

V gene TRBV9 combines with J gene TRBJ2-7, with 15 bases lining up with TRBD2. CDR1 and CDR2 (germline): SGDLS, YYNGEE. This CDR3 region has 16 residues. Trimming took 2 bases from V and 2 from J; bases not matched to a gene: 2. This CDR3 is CASSVGLAGGTYEQYF. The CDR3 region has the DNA TGTGCCAGCAGCGTGGGACTAGCGGGAGGAACCTACGAGCAGTACTTC.

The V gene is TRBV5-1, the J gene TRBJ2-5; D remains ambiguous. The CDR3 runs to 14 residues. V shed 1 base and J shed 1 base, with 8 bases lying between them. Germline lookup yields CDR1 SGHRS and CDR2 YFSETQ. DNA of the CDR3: TGCGCCAGCAGCTTGCGAGGCCCCCAAGAGACCCAGTACTTC. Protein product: CASSLRGPQETQYF. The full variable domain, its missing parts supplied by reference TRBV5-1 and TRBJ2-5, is KAGVTQTPRYLIKTRGQQVTLSCSPISGHRSVSWYQQTPGQGLQFLFEYFSETQRNKGNFPGRFSGRQFSNSRSEMNVSTLELGDSALYLCASSLRGPQETQYFGPGTRLLVL.

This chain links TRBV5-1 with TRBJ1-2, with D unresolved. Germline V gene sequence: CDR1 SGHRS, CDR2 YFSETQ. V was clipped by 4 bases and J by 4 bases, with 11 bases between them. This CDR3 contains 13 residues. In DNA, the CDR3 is TGCGCCAGCAGCGTGGACTCGGGCTATGGCTACACCTTC. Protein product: CASSVDSGYGYTF.

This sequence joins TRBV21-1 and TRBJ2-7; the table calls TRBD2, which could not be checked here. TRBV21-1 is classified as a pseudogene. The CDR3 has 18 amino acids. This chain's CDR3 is CASSKSAGLAGAGYEQYF. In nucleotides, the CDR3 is TGTGCCAGCAGCAAAAGCGCGGGACTAGCGGGAGCGGGCTACGAGCAGTACTTC.